Sequencing of this T cell receptor beta chain was carried out in a study of CD8 T cells in Susac syndrome. Bulk CD8+ and CD4+ cells came from magnetic negative isolation; CD8+ TEMRA by FACS. An amount of RNA that ranged from roughly 0.45 to 1 ug was reverse transcribed with random hexamers. Multiplex immunoSEQ PCR targeted 54 Vbeta and 13 Jbeta TCR beta segments. From the immunoSEQ multiplex PCR reads, TCRdb called clonotypes with MiXCR, one entry per CDR3 protein. This sample has fewer than 200,000 distinct CDR3 sequences, with about 95% found just once. CDR1 and CDR2 (germline): SGHAT, FQNNGV. The germline V and J ends were trimmed by 1 base and 2 bases, with 9 bases remaining between them. CDR3 size: 14 residues.

Sequenced sample: CD8+ T cells from PBMCs. This receptor was identified in a human donor with multiple sclerosis. The chain uses TRBV11-2 and TRBJ2-7, with D unresolved. The CDR3 nucleotides read TGTGCCAGCAGCTTAGTTCATTTTGCCTACGAGCAGTACTTC. It codes for CASSLVHFAYEQYF.